This TCR beta chain was sequenced in a study of CD8+ T cells in alopecia areata. Points on this clone: What it binds is not known.

Trimming removed 0 bases from V and 3 bases from J, with 5 bases in between. The CDR3 extends over 13 amino acids. Germline V gene data show CDR1 as WSHSY and CDR2 as SAAADI. Isolated RNA was reverse transcribed into cDNA used as the sequencing template. Sequencing used immunoSEQ multiplex PCR; TCRdb keeps in-frame clones, though not all of them. The table lists around 170,000 clones, about 51% of them singletons, with about 9.5% in the top ten. Points from the study as a whole: Lesional scalp displayed greater clonality than normal scalp, most notably in alopecia totalis/universalis. Sharing of TCRs across patients appeared less clear than in mice, possibly for HLA-related reasons.

As for treatment: oral pan-JAK inhibitor, 5-10 mg twice daily. Material: CD8+ T cells sorted from blood, obtained between weeks 51 and 52, from a patient treated with tofacitinib. This TCR was recovered from a human donor with alopecia areata. V and J are TRBV10-2 and TRBJ1-2; D remains ambiguous. In nucleotides, the CDR3 is TGCGCCAGCAGTGAGTCGAAAGACTATGGCTACACCTTC. It codes for CASSESKDYGYTF.